The text below deals with one TCR beta chain. The record originates from a study of CD8+ T cells in alopecia areata. This CDR3 has 14 amino acids. Germline lookup yields CDR1 SQVTM and CDR2 ANQGSEA. Deletions cut 4 bases from V and 7 bases from J, with 17 bases between. Sequencing templates came from extracted RNA that was reverse transcribed into cDNA. Sequencing was performed with immunoSEQ multiplex PCR; in TCRdb, only in-frame clones are kept and a portion is missing. The sample lists 100,000 to 150,000 clones; around 50% were seen once. The rearrangement joins TRBV29-1 to TRBJ2-1; possibly TRBD2 for D (6 bases). What was sequenced was NKG2D-low CD8+ T cells sorted from blood. The source is a human donor with alopecia areata. CDR3 in DNA: TGCAGCGTTGTCACAGTATTCGGAGGGAATGAGCAGTTCTTC. This encodes CSVVTVFGGNEQFF.